This T cell receptor (beta chain) derives from a study of T cell repertoires in cytomegalovirus infection. Background on the study: Public TCR beta signatures were indicative of both CMV infection and a matching HLA type.

TCRdb re-called the reads with MiXCR, one entry per CDR3 protein. Of roughly 150,000 distinct CDR3 sequences listed, around 30% were seen once; the top ten hold around 50%. This clonotype has just a few counts. What it recognizes is unknown. Per germline, CDR1 MGHRA and CDR2 YSYEKL. V lost 4 bases and J lost 6, with 16 bases in between. The CDR3 contains 15 residues. This TCR derives from a human donor in good health (CMV status not recorded). Some clones in this sample may be carry-over from other donors' samples. Sequencing used CD8+ T cells from cultured PBMCs, obtained from culture after CMV antigen stimulation. The V and J genes are TRBV4-1 and TRBJ1-5; no firm D call. The CDR3 is CASSPKWGLVQPQHF. In nucleotides, the CDR3 is TGCGCCAGCAGCCCGAAGTGGGGATTAGTTCAGCCCCAGCATTTT.